This T cell receptor (beta chain) was sequenced during a study of blood T cell repertoires in COVID-19. Whole-study context: The United States, Italy and Spain provided the acute and convalescent COVID-19 samples.

The data were produced by immunoSEQ multiplex PCR, yet TCRdb's version contains in-frame clones alone and is incomplete. Of a few hundred thousand clones listed, 75% to 90% are singletons. Only a few counts were recorded for this clone. Trimming removed 3 bases from V and 5 bases from J, with 8 bases in between. This CDR3 is built from 13 residues. Germline V CDR1 and CDR2: LNHDA, SQIVND (reference sequence). This rearrangement joins TRBV19 to TRBJ1-5; D is uncertain. Sequenced sample: peripheral blood. This clonotype originated in a woman in her thirties or forties who had recovered from COVID-19. CDR3 sequence (DNA): TGTGCCAGTAGTATTGAGATCGATCAGCCCCAGCATTTT. It encodes CASSIEIDQPQHF.